These 20 T cell receptor beta chains originate from one sample sequenced in a study of cytomegalovirus exposure and HLA in healthy donors. The primer mix had 60 Vbeta and 13 Jbeta primers. Sequencing was performed with immunoSEQ multiplex PCR; in TCRdb, only in-frame clones are kept and a portion is missing. The top ten hold about 1.8% of the sample, which has some 150,000 clones, 76% seen once. Sequenced sample: PBMCs. These receptor sequences come from a woman between 40 and 55 years old in good health and CMV-seronegative.

The chain combines TRBV28 with TRBJ1-3; 11 bases map to TRBD1. Unmatched junction bases numbered 9, after V lost 5 bases and J lost 0 bases. Germline CDR1 reads MDHEN; CDR2 reads SYDVKM. The CDR3 runs to 18 residues. CDR3 sequence: CASSLGTGGWSSGNTIYF. CDR3 bases: TGTGCCAGCAGTCTGGGGACAGGGGGATGGAGCTCTGGAAACACCATATATTTT.

The V gene is TRBV28, the J gene TRBJ1-1; D gene ambiguous. Germline CDR1 and CDR2: MDHEN and SYDVKM. CDR3 length: 13 residues. V lost 3 bases and J lost 1, with 6 bases in between. The CDR3 bases are TGTGCCAGCAGTTTTGCGAGGAACACTGAAGCTTTCTTT. Translated: CASSFARNTEAFF.

This rearrangement joins TRBV2 to TRBJ1-3; no firm D call. Trimming shortened V by 6 bases and J by 0 bases, and 6 bases separated the two germline ends. Per the germline V gene, CDR1 is SNHLY and CDR2 is FYNNEI. The CDR3 spans 13 residues. The CDR3 spells CASSGDSGNTIYF. Written as DNA, the CDR3 is TGTGCCAGCAGCGGGGACTCTGGAAACACCATATATTTT. The entire variable domain, with the rest obtained from reference TRBV2 and TRBJ1-3, is as follows: EPEVTQTPSHQVTQMGQEVILRCVPISNHLYFYWYRQILGQKVEFLVSFYNNEISEKSEIFDDQFSVERPDGSNFTLKIRSTKLEDSAMYFCASSGDSGNTIYFGEGSWLTVV.

The chain has TRBV11-3 and TRBJ2-3; tentatively, D is TRBD2 (5 bases). Between the trimmed V and J ends, which lost 5 bases and 1 base, there was a span of 13 bases. The germline V gene has CDR1 SGHNT and CDR2 YENEEA. CDR3 length: 15 amino acids. CDR3 amino acids: CASSVGGGGTDTQYF. The CDR3 coding sequence is TGTGCCAGCAGCGTTGGAGGTGGCGGCACAGATACGCAGTATTTT.

This clone appeared a few times. The chain joins TRBV27 to TRBJ1-4; D gene unclear. The CDR3 spans 13 residues. Per germline, CDR1 MNHEY and CDR2 SMNVEV (reference sequence). V was shortened by 2 bases and J by 10 bases, with 11 bases between the two germline ends. The CDR3 region is CASSLEGWGKLFF. The CDR3 DNA sequence: TGTGCCAGCAGTTTAGAGGGATGGGGAAAACTGTTTTTT.

J is TRBJ2-2 and V is TRBV6-5; D is possibly TRBD2 (5 bases). CDR1 is MNHEY and CDR2 is SVGAGI in the germline V gene. The CDR3 covers 15 residues. V lost 0 bases and J 2 bases, leaving 7 bases between the germline ends. Here the CDR3 DNA reads TGTGCCAGCAGTTACTCGAGGGTTAACACCGGGGAGCTGTTTTTT. Amino acids: CASSYSRVNTGELFF.

V usage is TRBV5-1 and J usage is TRBJ1-2; no clear D gene. The V end lost 0 bases, the J end lost 8 bases, and 14 bases lay between the germline ends. This CDR3 is built from 14 residues. Germline CDR1 SGHRS, CDR2 YFSETQ. The CDR3 bases are TGCGCCAGCAGCTTGGCCGTCAGTCCTTGGGGCTACACCTTC. Protein: CASSLAVSPWGYTF. Full variable domain (remainder filled in from reference TRBV5-1 and TRBJ1-2): KAGVTQTPRYLIKTRGQQVTLSCSPISGHRSVSWYQQTPGQGLQFLFEYFSETQRNKGNFPGRFSGRQFSNSRSEMNVSTLELGDSALYLCASSLAVSPWGYTFGSGTRLTVV.

The chain uses TRBV5-1 and TRBJ2-1; D unclear. Germline lookup yields CDR1 SGHRS and CDR2 YFSETQ. The CDR3 is 14 amino acids. V gave up 4 bases and J gave up 7 bases, with 15 bases separating them. CDR3 coding DNA: TGCGCCAGCAGCCTCACTCCTCAGGCAAATGAGCAGTTCTTC. Protein product: CASSLTPQANEQFF.

This clone was found a few times. V usage is TRBV10-1 and J usage is TRBJ2-3; 12 bases line up with TRBD2. V was clipped by 3 bases and J by 5 bases; unmatched bases: 3. The CDR3 has 15 amino acids. The germline gives CDR1 WNHNN, CDR2 SYGVQD (reference sequence). CDR3 sequence (DNA): TGCGCCAGCAGTGATTTACTAGCGGGGGGAGATACGCAGTATTTT. Translation gives CASSDLLAGGDTQYF.

This clone has more than one count but fewer than ten. V usage is TRBV4-1 and J usage is TRBJ1-1, with a weak D call TRBD1 (5 bases). V lost 6 bases and J 3 bases, leaving 17 bases between the germline ends. CDR1 and CDR2 from the germline V gene are MGHRA and YSYEKL. The CDR3 sequence is 15 residues long. CDR3 loop: CASRASGFGDTEAFF. In DNA, the CDR3 is TGCGCCAGCAGAGCTTCAGGGTTCGGTGACACTGAAGCTTTCTTT.

The CDR3 loop reads CASSYGTGGYTEAFF. The CDR3 bases are TGTGCCAGCAGCTATGGGACAGGGGGGTACACTGAAGCTTTCTTT. This sequence joins TRBV5-4 and TRBJ1-1; TRBD1 agrees at 11 bases. J lost 3 bases, V lost 3 bases, and 4 bases had no gene match. The length of the CDR3 is 15 residues. Per germline, CDR1 SGHNT and CDR2 YYREEE (reference sequence).

The chain couples TRBV6-5 to TRBJ2-1; no clear D gene. Germline V lookup: CDR1 MNHEY, CDR2 SVGAGI. V dropped 5 bases and J dropped 5 bases, with 7 bases sitting between them. The CDR3 length is 12 residues. The CDR3 sequence is CASSVSDNEQFF. The CDR3 DNA reads as TGTGCCAGCAGTGTGTCAGACAATGAGCAGTTCTTC.

The chain employs TRBV6-5 and TRBJ1-5; no reliable D call. V was pared by 6 bases and J by 4 bases, with 16 bases between. Per germline, CDR1 MNHEY and CDR2 SVGAGI. The CDR3 has 15 residues. The CDR3, as DNA: TGTGCCAGCAGCCTCCTGCCTACGCTAAATCAGCCCCAGCATTTT. It encodes CASSLLPTLNQPQHF.

V gene TRBV19 combines with J gene TRBJ2-7; 7 bases fit TRBD1. Per germline, CDR1 LNHDA and CDR2 SQIVND (reference sequence). CDR3 length: 14 residues. V was clipped by 5 bases and J by 5 bases; unmatched bases: 9. CDR3 sequence: CASSSRQGFHEQYF. DNA of the CDR3: TGTGCCAGTAGTTCGCGACAGGGTTTCCACGAGCAGTACTTC.

The V gene is TRBV27, the J gene TRBJ2-3, with TRBD2 matching 11 bases. Germline V gives CDR1 MNHEY, CDR2 SMNVEV (reference sequence). J was trimmed by 4 bases and V by 1 base; bases with no gene match: 4. The CDR3 runs to 16 residues. The CDR3 nucleotides are TGTGCCAGCAGTTTATTGGTAGCGGGGGGGGCAGATACGCAGTATTTT. Translated, it gives CASSLLVAGGADTQYF.

This clone was found once. This rearrangement joins TRBV2 to TRBJ1-4, with D tentatively TRBD1 (6 bases). The germline V gene encodes CDR1 SNHLY and CDR2 FYNNEI. The CDR3 spans 14 residues. The ends were cut back, 6 bases at V and 4 bases at J, with 12 bases in the middle. The CDR3 sequence is CASSYRVGNEKLFF. CDR3 sequence (DNA): TGTGCCAGCAGCTACAGGGTGGGTAATGAAAAACTGTTTTTT.

The J gene is TRBJ2-3, the V gene TRBV5-6; 8 nucleotides match TRBD2. The CDR3 loop spans 14 amino acids. V shed 4 bases, J shed 6 bases, and the junction held 7 bases outside the gene matches. CDR1 and CDR2 from the germline V gene are SGHDT and YYEEEE. The chain's CDR3 is CASSRPRGGDTQYF. The CDR3 region has the DNA TGTGCCAGCAGCCGACCCCGGGGGGGGGATACGCAGTATTTT.

A word on this clone: Sequence at one end of the junction differs from germline and may be a read error. The genes are TRBV11-3 and TRBJ2-1; maybe TRBD2 (7 bases). The germline V gene encodes CDR1 SGHNT and CDR2 YENEEA. This CDR3 is 17 amino acids long. CDR3: CASSLDRGPSGDNEQFF. In nucleotides, the CDR3 is TGTGCCAGCAGCCTAGACCGGGGGCCTAGCGGAGACAATGAGCAGTTCTTC.

The CDR3 region has the DNA TGTGCCAGCACGGCTAGCGGGATAGTATACAATGAGCAGTTCTTC. Residues: CASTASGIVYNEQFF. The gene calls are TRBV6-1 and TRBJ2-1; 9 bases are shared with TRBD2. V lost 7 bases, J lost 4 bases, and 8 bases stayed unmatched. Germline V lookup: CDR1 MNHNS, CDR2 SASEGT. This CDR3 is built from 15 residues.

The table lists this clone with a count of one. The rearrangement joins TRBV19 to TRBJ1-1; D not resolved. The CDR3 runs 14 residues. Germline CDR1 LNHDA, CDR2 SQIVND (reference sequence). Trimming removed 7 bases from V and 1 base from J, with 13 bases in between. The CDR3 bases are TGTGCCAGTAAACCATTCGAGCGGAACACTGAAGCTTTCTTT. This codes for CASKPFERNTEAFF.